The T cell receptor (beta chain) described here comes from a study of blood T cells in healthy people across ages. Study-wide results and limits: Comparison with aged donors showed that long-lived donors had more naive CD4+ cells and higher diversity.

Alongside a J-beta primer mix, a sample-barcoded 5' primer served in a second PCR lasting roughly 6 to 11 cycles. TCRdb passed the 5' RACE reads through MiXCR, listing each CDR3 protein once. Seen here are over 1,300,000 distinct CDR3 sequences, roughly 59% observed once, and the top ten hold 6.5% to 8.5%. CDR1 is SGHTA, CDR2 FQGNSA, per germline. This CDR3 is 14 amino acids long. V gave up 5 bases and J gave up 0 bases, with 8 bases separating them. Comment on this clonotype: Its antigen is currently unknown.

The sample comprised blood. The chain employs TRBV7-2 and TRBJ1-5; unclear D gene. The TCR was taken from a man aged 18 to 35 in good health. CDR3 sequence: CASSGAYSNQPQHF. The DNA of the CDR3 is TGTGCCAGCAGCGGAGCTTATAGCAATCAGCCCCAGCATTTT.